This entry concerns a single TCR beta chain. Its antigen is undetermined. The source of the sample is a study of T cell repertoires in cytomegalovirus infection. Study-level background: HLA-C-restricted CMV epitopes, recently identified, and well-studied HLA-B-restricted ones were used by the study. Matching HLA type and CMV infection were both indicated by public TCR beta signatures.

MiXCR, run by TCRdb on the reads, gives a single entry per CDR3 protein. The sample has hundreds of thousands of distinct CDR3 sequences, roughly 33% seen once. Points from the study as a whole: Summed frequency of public TCR beta families distinguished CMV carriers with the relevant HLA. CMV-specific TCR beta clonotypes restricted by HLA-C were the ones dominating the ex vivo response.

Trimming removed 6 bases from V and 2 bases from J, with 16 bases in between. Germline CDR1 SNHLY, CDR2 FYNNEI. The CDR3 is 15 residues long. The chain has TRBV2 and TRBJ1-2; D unresolved. The TCR was taken from a human donor in good health (CMV status not recorded). Some clones in this sample may be carry-over from other donors' samples. Material: cultured PBMCs, obtained from culture after CMV antigen stimulation. CDR3 loop: CASSPEGGQNYGYTF. The CDR3 DNA follows: TGTGCCAGCAGCCCAGAGGGAGGGCAGAACTATGGCTACACCTTC.